Below, one T cell receptor beta chain is given with its context. Antigen unknown. United States facilities provided treatment to all participants with HIV. Unmatched junction bases numbered 5, after V lost 4 bases and J lost 0 bases. Germline values: CDR1 WSHSY, CDR2 SAAADI. The CDR3 loop spans 15 amino acids. This sample was taken from a study of long-term antiretroviral therapy in people with HIV. Overall study results and limits: Diversity measured after ART increased yet remained under transplant donor controls.

Assay version v3.0 of immunoSEQ was used, and it was run at survey level. TCRdb keeps only in-frame clones here, not all; method: immunoSEQ multiplex PCR. The data contain around 25,000 clones, 70% to 85% of them singletons. The chain uses TRBV10-2 and TRBJ1-1; 7 bases line up with TRBD1. The TCR originated in a man aged 30-40 years with HIV. Sequenced material: unsorted PBMCs, taken 4.4 years after starting antiretroviral therapy. The CDR3 DNA is TGCGCCAGCAGTGTGACAGGGACCATGAACACTGAAGCTTTCTTT. The encoded protein is CASSVTGTMNTEAFF.